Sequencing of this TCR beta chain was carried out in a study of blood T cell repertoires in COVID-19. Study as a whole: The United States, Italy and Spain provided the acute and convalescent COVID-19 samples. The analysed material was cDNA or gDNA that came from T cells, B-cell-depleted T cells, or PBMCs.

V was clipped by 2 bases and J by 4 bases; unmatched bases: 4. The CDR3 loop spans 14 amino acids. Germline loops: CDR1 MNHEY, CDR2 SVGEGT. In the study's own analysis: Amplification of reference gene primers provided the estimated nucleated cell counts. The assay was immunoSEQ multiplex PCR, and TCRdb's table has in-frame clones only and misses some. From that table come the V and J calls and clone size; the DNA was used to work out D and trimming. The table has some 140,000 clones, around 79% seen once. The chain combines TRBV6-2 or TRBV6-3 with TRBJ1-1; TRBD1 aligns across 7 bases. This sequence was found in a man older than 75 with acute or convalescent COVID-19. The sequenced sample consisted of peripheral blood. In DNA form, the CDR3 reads TGTGCCAGCAGTTACAAGGCAGGGGGCACTGAAGCTTTCTTT. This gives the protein CASSYKAGGTEAFF.